Following are 11 T cell receptor beta chains from one sample sequenced in a study of spatial heterogeneity in lung cancer. Their antigen targets remain unknown. The study's findings and limits: Within tumors, counts of expanded alpha and beta TCRs tracked tumor mutation counts.

Time point here: sample taken at primary tumor resection. TCRdb fed the 5' RACE reads into MiXCR, producing one record per CDR3 protein. The sample has just over 3,500 distinct CDR3 sequences, roughly 8.7% seen once. This specimen consisted of lung tumor tissue, obtained at surgery. These receptors originate from a male donor with early-stage non-small cell lung cancer.

The rearrangement uses TRBV4-3 and TRBJ2-7; D is unresolved. V was shortened by 4 bases and J by 6 bases, with 13 bases between the two germline ends. The CDR3 loop spans 13 amino acids. Germline-derived CDR1 and CDR2 are LGHNA and YSLEER. The CDR3 DNA follows: TGCGCCAGCAGCCCCCAGCTAACCCGCGAGCAGTACTTC. This gives the protein CASSPQLTREQYF.

This clonotype has just a few counts. The chain combines TRBV7-9 with TRBJ1-1, with 9 bases matching TRBD1. The CDR3 is 14 residues long. The V and J ends lost 0 bases and 7 bases, in that order; junction bases with no gene match: 3. Germline V lookup: CDR1 SEHNR, CDR2 FQNEAQ (reference sequence). This CDR3 is CASSLASTGGEAFF. In DNA form, the CDR3 reads TGTGCCAGCAGCTTAGCGTCGACAGGGGGTGAAGCTTTCTTT.

Judged by abundance, this clonotype is medium-sized. This rearrangement joins TRBV3-1 to TRBJ2-3; the D is unclear. Germline assignment: CDR1 LGHDT and CDR2 YNNKEL (reference sequence). Trimming stripped 1 base from V and 1 base from J, with 18 bases between. The CDR3 contains 18 residues. The DNA of the CDR3 is TGTGCCAGCAGCCAAGGAAGGTCGGATAAAACAGGCACAGATACGCAGTATTTT. As protein: CASSQGRSDKTGTDTQYF.

This clonotype was seen many times. The chain uses TRBV2 and TRBJ2-2; 8 positions match TRBD2. Per germline, CDR1 SNHLY and CDR2 FYNNEI. V trimming: 6 bases; J trimming: 0 bases; junction bases outside the gene matches: 15. The CDR3 loop spans 19 amino acids. CDR3 nucleotide sequence: TGTGCCAGCAGGAACCAAAGGAGCGGGAGTGAGGCGAACACCGGGGAGCTGTTTTTT. It yields the protein CASRNQRSGSEANTGELFF.

By proportion, this clonotype is medium-sized. The genes are TRBV2 and TRBJ2-2; D possibly corresponds to TRBD2 (5 bases). The CDR3 is 15 amino acids. CDR1 SNHLY and CDR2 FYNNEI come from the germline V gene. Trimming cost V 6 bases and J 1 base, with 12 bases left between them. DNA for the CDR3: TGTGCCAGCAGGAGAAGAGGGTGGAACACCGGGGAGCTGTTTTTT. The encoded protein is CASRRRGWNTGELFF.

This clonotype was seen repeatedly, ten times or more. This chain links TRBV4-3 with TRBJ2-7; the D gene could be TRBD1 or TRBD2 (5 bases each). The CDR3 totals 16 residues. Germline CDR1 reads LGHNA; CDR2 reads YSLEER. V lost 1 base to trimming and J lost 1 base, with 14 bases between them. DNA of the CDR3: TGCGCCAGCAGCCAAGGTGGCACTGGGGGATCCTACGAGCAGTACTTC. Its translation: CASSQGGTGGSYEQYF.

Sample share makes this clonotype medium-sized. This chain joins TRBV6-5 and TRBJ1-1, with D maybe TRBD1 (6 bases). Germline-derived CDR1 and CDR2 are MNHEY and SVGAGI. The CDR3 runs to 14 residues. Trimming removed 3 bases at V and 4 bases at J, with 12 bases between. The CDR3 loop reads CASSYLQGGTEAFF. The CDR3 DNA sequence: TGTGCCAGCAGTTATTTGCAAGGGGGCACTGAAGCTTTCTTT.

This clonotype is categorized as medium-sized. The genes are TRBV9 and TRBJ2-1, with D hard to call. From germline, CDR1 is SGDLS and CDR2 YYNGEE. The CDR3 runs 16 residues. Trimming took 2 bases from V and 3 from J, leaving 15 bases between them. The CDR3 reads CASSVPWTSNYNEQFF. The CDR3 DNA reads TGTGCCAGCAGCGTCCCGTGGACCTCCAACTACAATGAGCAGTTCTTC.

Judged by abundance, this clonotype is medium-sized (0.01 to 0.1%). V gene TRBV4-1 combines with J gene TRBJ2-7; weak D call: TRBD2 (5 bases). The V gene's germline CDR1 is MGHRA and CDR2 YSYEKL. Trimming shortened V by 0 bases and J by 5 bases, and 20 bases separated the two germline ends. The CDR3 sequence is 17 residues long. The CDR3 DNA reads TGCGCCAGCAGCCAAGATCCCCGCGCCGGGAAAGGTAACGAGCAGTACTTC. As protein: CASSQDPRAGKGNEQYF.

By share, this clonotype counts as medium-sized. V gene TRBV19 combines with J gene TRBJ1-6; a weak D match, TRBD1 (6 bases). The germline V and J ends were trimmed by 7 bases and 3 bases, with 13 bases remaining between them. Germline CDR1 LNHDA, CDR2 SQIVND (reference sequence). The CDR3 has 15 residues. CDR3 sequence (DNA): TGTGCCAGTACACTGGACAGCTTCTATAATTCACCCCTCCACTTT. It codes for CASTLDSFYNSPLHF.

This clonotype was seen repeatedly, ten times or more. The V and J genes are TRBV20-1 and TRBJ2-5; either TRBD1 or TRBD2 may supply D (5 bases each). Germline CDR1 is DFQATT and CDR2 is SNEGSKA (reference sequence). The CDR3 extends over 14 amino acids. The ends were cut back, 6 bases at V and 2 bases at J, with 16 bases in the middle. Here the CDR3 DNA reads TGCAGTGCCTTACCGGGGCAGAGTCAAGAGACCCAGTACTTC. Its translation is CSALPGQSQETQYF.